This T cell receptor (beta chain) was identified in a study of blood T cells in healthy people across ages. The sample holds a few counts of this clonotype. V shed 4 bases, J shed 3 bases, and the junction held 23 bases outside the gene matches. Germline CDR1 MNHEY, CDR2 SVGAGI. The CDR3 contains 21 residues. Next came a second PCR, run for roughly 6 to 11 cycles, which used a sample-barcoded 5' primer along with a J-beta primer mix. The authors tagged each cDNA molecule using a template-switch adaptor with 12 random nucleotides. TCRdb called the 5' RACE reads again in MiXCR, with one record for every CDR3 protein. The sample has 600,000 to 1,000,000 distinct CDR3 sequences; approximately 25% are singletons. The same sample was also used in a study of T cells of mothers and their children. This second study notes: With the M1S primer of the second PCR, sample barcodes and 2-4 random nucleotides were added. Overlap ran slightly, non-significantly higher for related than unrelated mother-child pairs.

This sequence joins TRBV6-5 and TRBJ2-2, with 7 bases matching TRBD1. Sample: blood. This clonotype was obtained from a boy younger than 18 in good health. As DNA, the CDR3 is TGTGCCAGCAGTTCCGGACAGGATCCCCTTGGGGTTAGGGGTTACACCGGGGAGCTGTTTTTT. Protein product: CASSSGQDPLGVRGYTGELFF.